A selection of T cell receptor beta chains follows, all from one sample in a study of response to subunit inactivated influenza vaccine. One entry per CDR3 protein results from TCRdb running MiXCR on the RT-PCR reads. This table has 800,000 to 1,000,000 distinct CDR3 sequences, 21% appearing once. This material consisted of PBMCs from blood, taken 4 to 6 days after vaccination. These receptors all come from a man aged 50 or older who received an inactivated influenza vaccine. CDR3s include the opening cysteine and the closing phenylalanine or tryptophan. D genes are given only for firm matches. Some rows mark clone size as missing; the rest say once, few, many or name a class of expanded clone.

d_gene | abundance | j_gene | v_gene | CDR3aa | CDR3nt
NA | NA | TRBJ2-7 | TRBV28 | CASSFTIQGPYYEQYF | TGTGCCAGCAGTTTTACCATACAGGGTCCCTACTACGAGCAGTACTTC
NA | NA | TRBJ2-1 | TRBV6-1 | CASSPTSGTNNEQFF | TGTGCCAGCAGCCCGACTTCTGGGACAAACAATGAGCAGTTCTTC
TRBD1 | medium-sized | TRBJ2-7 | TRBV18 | CASSTGVGSYEQYF | TGTGCCAGCTCCACAGGGGTAGGCTCCTACGAGCAGTACTTC
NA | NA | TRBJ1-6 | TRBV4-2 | CASSNGFNSPLHF | TGTGCCAGCAGCAACGGCTTTAATTCACCCCTCCACTTT
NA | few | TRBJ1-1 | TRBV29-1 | CSASSGSEAFF | TGCAGCGCCTCCTCGGGATCTGAAGCTTTCTTT
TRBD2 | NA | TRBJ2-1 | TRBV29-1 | CSVLRAGTYNEQFF | TGCAGCGTTTTAAGAGCGGGGACTTACAATGAGCAGTTCTTC
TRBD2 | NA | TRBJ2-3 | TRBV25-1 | CASSGLAGYAQYF | TGTGCCAGCAGTGGACTAGCGGGGTATGCGCAGTATTTT
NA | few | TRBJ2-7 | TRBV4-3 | CASSQRSWGSEQYF | TGCGCCAGCAGCCAAAGGTCATGGGGTTCCGAGCAGTACTTC
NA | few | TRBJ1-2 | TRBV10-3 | CAISDPTKGLSNYGYTF | TGTGCCATCAGTGACCCCACGAAGGGTCTATCTAACTATGGCTACACCTTC
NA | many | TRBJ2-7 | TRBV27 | CASSLAGMTSEQYF | TGTGCCAGCAGTTTAGCAGGGATGACGAGCGAGCAGTACTTC
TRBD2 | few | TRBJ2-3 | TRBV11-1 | CASSLRAGDRFPSTDTQYF | TGTGCCAGCAGCCTAAGGGCGGGGGACCGATTCCCTAGCACAGATACGCAGTATTTT
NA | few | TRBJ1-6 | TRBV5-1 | CASSGDQGSPLHF | TGCGCCAGCTCCGGGGATCAGGGTTCACCCCTCCACTTT
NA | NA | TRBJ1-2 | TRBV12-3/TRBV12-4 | CASSLQGFVYGYTF | TGTGCCAGCAGTTTACAGGGCTTCGTCTATGGCTACACCTTC
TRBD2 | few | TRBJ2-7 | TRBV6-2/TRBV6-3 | CASSYGGLAGSTHF | TGTGCCAGCAGTTACGGGGGACTAGCGGGATCTACGCACTTC
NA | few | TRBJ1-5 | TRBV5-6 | CASSSEGYQPQHF | TGTGCCAGCAGCTCCGAGGGGTATCAGCCCCAGCATTTT
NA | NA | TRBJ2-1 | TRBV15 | CATSRDPSNEQFF | TGTGCCACCAGCAGGGACCCTAGCAATGAGCAGTTCTTC
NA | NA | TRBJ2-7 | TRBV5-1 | CASSLNAGSSYEQYF | TGCGCCAGCAGCTTGAATGCGGGGAGCTCCTACGAGCAGTACTTC
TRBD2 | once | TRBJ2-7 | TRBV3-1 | CDSSQGSSGRYEQYF | TGTGACAGCAGCCAAGGATCCAGCGGGAGGTACGAGCAGTACTTC
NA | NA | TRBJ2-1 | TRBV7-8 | CASGLARLASYNEQFF | TGTGCCAGCGGCTTAGCAAGATTGGCGTCCTACAATGAGCAGTTCTTC
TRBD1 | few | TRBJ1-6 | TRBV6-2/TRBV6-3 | CASSYRDRDSPLHF | TGTGCCAGCAGTTACCGCGACAGGGATTCACCCCTCCACTTT
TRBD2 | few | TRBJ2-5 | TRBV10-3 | CAISDASGEHRETQYF | TGTGCCATCAGTGACGCTAGCGGGGAGCATAGAGAGACCCAGTACTTC
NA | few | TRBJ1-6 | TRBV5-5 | CASSLAQLSYNSPLHF | TGTGCCAGCAGCTTGGCACAGCTCTCCTATAATTCACCCCTCCACTTT
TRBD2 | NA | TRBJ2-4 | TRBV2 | CASRLLAGGPIAKNIQYF | TGTGCCAGCAGGTTACTAGCGGGGGGTCCCATAGCCAAAAACATTCAGTACTTC
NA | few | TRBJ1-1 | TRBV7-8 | CASSLANRRNTEAFF | TGTGCCAGCAGCTTAGCGAACAGGCGGAACACTGAAGCTTTCTTT
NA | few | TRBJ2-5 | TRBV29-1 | CSVVPGERETQYF | TGCAGCGTTGTTCCAGGGGAGAGGGAGACCCAGTACTTC
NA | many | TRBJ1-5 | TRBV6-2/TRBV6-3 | CASTLDASYNQPQHF | TGTGCCAGCACCTTGGACGCGTCTTACAATCAGCCCCAGCATTTT
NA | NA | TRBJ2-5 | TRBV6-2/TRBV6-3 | CASQLGIPETQYF | TGTGCCAGCCAGCTTGGGATACCAGAGACCCAGTACTTC
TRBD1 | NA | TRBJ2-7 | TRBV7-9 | CASSWGTGMEQYF | TGTGCCAGCAGCTGGGGGACAGGGATGGAACAGTACTTC
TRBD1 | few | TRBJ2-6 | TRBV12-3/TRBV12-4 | CAISLDRDSLSGANVLTF | TGTGCCATCAGTTTAGATAGGGACAGCCTCTCTGGGGCCAACGTCCTGACTTTC
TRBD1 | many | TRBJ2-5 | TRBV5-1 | CASSWDRGTAQYF | TGCGCCAGCAGCTGGGACAGGGGAACGGCCCAGTACTTC
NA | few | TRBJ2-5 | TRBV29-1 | CSVAQDSGKETQYF | TGCAGCGTGGCCCAGGACAGCGGAAAAGAGACCCAGTACTTC
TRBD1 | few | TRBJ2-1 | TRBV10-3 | CAILQGAGNEQFF | TGTGCCATATTACAGGGGGCAGGCAATGAGCAGTTCTTC
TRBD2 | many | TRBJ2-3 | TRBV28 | CASRYPSGTSSTDTQYF | TGTGCCAGCAGGTATCCTAGCGGAACCTCTAGCACAGATACGCAGTATTTT
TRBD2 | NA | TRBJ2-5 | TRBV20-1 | CSARGRGRGEPYQETQYF | TGCAGTGCTAGAGGCCGGGGGAGGGGCGAGCCGTACCAAGAGACCCAGTACTTC
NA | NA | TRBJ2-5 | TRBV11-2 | CASSPTWEQETQYF | TGTGCCAGCAGCCCGACTTGGGAGCAAGAGACCCAGTACTTC
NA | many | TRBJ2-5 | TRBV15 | CATSRVSGKETQYF | TGTGCCACCAGCAGAGTTTCCGGAAAAGAGACCCAGTACTTC
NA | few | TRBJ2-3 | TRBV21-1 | CASSRRGPDTQYF | TGTGCCAGCAGCAGGCGGGGGCCAGATACGCAGTATTTT
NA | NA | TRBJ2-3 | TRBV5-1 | CASSLARTLIDTDTQYF | TGCGCCAGCAGCTTGGCCAGGACTCTAATTGACACAGATACGCAGTATTTT
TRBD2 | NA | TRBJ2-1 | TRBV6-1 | CASSRLAGAYEQFF | TGTGCCAGCAGCCGACTAGCGGGAGCGTATGAGCAGTTCTTC
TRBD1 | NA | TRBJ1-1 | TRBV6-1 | CASSEAQGAYTEAFF | TGTGCCAGCAGTGAAGCCCAGGGGGCTTACACTGAAGCTTTCTTT
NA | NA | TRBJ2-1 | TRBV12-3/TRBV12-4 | CASIRRGDNEQFF | TGTGCCAGCATCCGAAGGGGGGACAATGAGCAGTTCTTC
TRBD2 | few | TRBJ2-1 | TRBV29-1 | CSVSGRAVDEQFF | TGCAGCGTTAGCGGGAGGGCCGTGGATGAGCAGTTCTTC
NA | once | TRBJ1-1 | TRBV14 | CASSRTSRNTEAFF | TGTGCCAGCAGCCGAACCTCACGGAACACTGAAGCTTTCTTT
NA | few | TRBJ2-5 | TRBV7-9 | CASSLDHGRGQETQYF | TGTGCCAGCAGCTTAGACCATGGCCGCGGGCAAGAGACCCAGTACTTC
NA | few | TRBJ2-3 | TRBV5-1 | CASQNSPPITDTQYF | TGCGCCAGCCAAAATTCCCCTCCGATCACAGATACGCAGTATTTT
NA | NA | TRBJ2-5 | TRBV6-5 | CASSYSRQQETQYF | TGTGCCAGCAGTTACTCTCGACAGCAAGAGACCCAGTACTTC
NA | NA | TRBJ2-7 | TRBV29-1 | CSVEDLASYEQYF | TGCAGCGTTGAAGACCTAGCGAGTTACGAGCAGTACTTC
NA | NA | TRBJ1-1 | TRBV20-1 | CSASGRGTEAFF | TGCAGTGCTAGCGGCCGGGGGACTGAAGCTTTCTTT
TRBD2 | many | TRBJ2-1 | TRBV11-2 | CASSLRLAGVYNEQFF | TGTGCCAGCAGCTTAAGACTAGCGGGGGTTTACAATGAGCAGTTCTTC
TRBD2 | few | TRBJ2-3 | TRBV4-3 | CASSRQAGSGTDTQYF | TGCGCCAGCAGCCGACAAGCGGGAAGTGGCACAGATACGCAGTATTTT
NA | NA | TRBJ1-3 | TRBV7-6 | CASSLSLSGGNTIYF | TGTGCCAGCAGCTTATCTCTTTCGGGTGGAAACACCATATATTTT
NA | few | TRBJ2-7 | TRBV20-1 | CSARQHSYEQYF | TGCAGTGCTAGACAACACTCCTACGAGCAGTACTTC
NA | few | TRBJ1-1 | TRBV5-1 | CASSLASWGDMNTEAFF | TGCGCCAGCAGCTTGGCCTCTTGGGGGGATATGAACACTGAAGCTTTCTTT
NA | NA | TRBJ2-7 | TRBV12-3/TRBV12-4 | CASSLGLGNLEDEQYF | TGTGCCAGCAGCCTCGGACTGGGGAACTTAGAGGACGAGCAGTACTTC
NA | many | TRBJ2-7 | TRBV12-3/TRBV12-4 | CASSWTVSYEQYF | TGTGCCAGCAGTTGGACAGTTTCCTACGAGCAGTACTTC